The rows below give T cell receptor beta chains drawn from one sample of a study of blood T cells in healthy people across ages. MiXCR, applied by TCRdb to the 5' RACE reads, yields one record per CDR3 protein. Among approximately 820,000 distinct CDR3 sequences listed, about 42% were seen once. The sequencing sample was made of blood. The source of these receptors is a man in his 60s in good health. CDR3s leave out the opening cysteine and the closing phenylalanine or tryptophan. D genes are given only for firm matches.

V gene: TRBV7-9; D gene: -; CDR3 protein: ASSLDLGSGANVLT
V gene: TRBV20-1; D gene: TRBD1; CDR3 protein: SARPSWDRIETQY
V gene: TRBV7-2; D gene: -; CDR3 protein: ASSLEGTPGANVLT
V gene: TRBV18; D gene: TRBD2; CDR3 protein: ASSPRLAGGSDEQF
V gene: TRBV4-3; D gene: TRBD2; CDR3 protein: ASSQGRLAGRTGELF
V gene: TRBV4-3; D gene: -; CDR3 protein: ASSQVEGVPGNEQF
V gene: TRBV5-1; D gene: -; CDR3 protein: ASSITAGNTEAF
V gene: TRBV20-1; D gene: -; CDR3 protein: SARGGAPTGANVLT
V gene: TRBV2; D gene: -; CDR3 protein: ASRRDGASGYT
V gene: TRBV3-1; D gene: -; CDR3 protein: ASSPDQGRDTDTQY
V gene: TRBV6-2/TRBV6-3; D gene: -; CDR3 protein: ASSPDRPNRGT
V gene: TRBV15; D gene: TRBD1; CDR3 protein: ATSWAGQGTDTQY
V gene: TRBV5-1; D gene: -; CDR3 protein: ASSTGGASYNEQF
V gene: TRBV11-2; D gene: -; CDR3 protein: ASSLGYADTQY
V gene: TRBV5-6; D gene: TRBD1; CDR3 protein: ASRRGHTGELF
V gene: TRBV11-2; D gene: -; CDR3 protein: ASSLGGQELLNTEAF
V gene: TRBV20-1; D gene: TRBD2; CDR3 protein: SARGDTERGSLETQY
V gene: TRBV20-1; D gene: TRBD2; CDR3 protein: SALAGGINEQF
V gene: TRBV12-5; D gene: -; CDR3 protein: ASGLVNRDFRYGYT
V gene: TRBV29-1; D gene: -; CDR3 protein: SVEVGGVNTEAF
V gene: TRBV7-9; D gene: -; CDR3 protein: ASSPDRPGYGYT
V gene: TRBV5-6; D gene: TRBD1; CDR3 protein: ASSFLIQGGSNEQF
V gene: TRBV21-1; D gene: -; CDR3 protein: ASSKAEWRSSYEQY
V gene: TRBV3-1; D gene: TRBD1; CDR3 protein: ASRRTGGNYYGYT
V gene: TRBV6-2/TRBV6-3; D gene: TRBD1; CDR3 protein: ASRHLASTGDGANVLT
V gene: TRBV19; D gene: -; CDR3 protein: ASSIPVSGNQPQH
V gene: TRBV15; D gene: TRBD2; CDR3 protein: ATSKKPGGSASYEQY
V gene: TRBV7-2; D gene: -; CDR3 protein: AGSERRTTQETQY
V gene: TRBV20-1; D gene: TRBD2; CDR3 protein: SAKSGGSLAKNIQY
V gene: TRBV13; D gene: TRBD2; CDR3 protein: ASSSAGGSSYEQY
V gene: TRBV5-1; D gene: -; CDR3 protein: ASSLATRGAHNEQF
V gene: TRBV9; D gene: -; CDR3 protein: ASSRDAGGYEQY
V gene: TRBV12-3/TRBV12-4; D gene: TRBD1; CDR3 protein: ASSRGNSNQPQH
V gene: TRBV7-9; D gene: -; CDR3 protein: ASSTLSGPSSYEQY
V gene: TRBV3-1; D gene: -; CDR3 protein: ASSQGVRAYEQY
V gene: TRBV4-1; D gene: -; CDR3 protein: ASSQDGFNEQF
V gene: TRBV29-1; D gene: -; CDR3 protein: SDSDSYGYT
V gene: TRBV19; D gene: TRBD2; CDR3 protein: ASSMGRGVVTYEQY
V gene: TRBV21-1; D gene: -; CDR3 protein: ASSKPRASTQETQY
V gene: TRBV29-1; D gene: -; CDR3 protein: SVPGGDLGEQY
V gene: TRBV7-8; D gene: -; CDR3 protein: ASSLAGIPSQPQH
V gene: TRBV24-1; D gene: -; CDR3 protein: ATSHGGRATDTQY
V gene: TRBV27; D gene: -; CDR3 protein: ASSLFAGNTEAF
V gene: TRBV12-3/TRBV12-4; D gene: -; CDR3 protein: ASSVRGGYGYT
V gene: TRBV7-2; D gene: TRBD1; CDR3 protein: ASSLDRGTSYEQY
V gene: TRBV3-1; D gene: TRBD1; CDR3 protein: ASSQGLDRDEQY
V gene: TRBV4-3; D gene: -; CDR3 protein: ASSQALEARETRGIQY
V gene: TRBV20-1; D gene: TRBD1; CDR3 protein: SASRGTVVRGVTEAF
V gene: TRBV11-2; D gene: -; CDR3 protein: ASSLTTGVPEAF
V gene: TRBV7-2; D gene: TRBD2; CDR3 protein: ASSLALAGGVTDTQY
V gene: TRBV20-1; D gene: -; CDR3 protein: SASPPSGAYGYT
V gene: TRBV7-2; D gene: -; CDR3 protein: ASSRLAAKSYQETQY
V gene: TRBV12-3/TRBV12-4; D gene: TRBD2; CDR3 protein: ASSLAPVAGRARGDTQY
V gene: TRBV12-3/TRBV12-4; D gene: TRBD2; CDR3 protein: ASSRLAGKTLEADTQY
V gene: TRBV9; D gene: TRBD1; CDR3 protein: ASSVTGGVGTEAF
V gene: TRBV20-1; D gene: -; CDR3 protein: SARDAGSPYEQY